This is a list of T cell receptor beta chains from one sample in a study of cytomegalovirus exposure and HLA in healthy donors. This table comes from immunoSEQ multiplex PCR, and its TCRdb copy is limited to in-frame clones, with some not included. Of around 98,000 clones listed, around 67% are singletons. The sample comprised PBMCs. These receptors were obtained from a man in his forties or fifties in good health and CMV-seronegative. Each CDR3 is given without its conserved first and last residue. The order of the fields is clone size, V gene, CDR3 protein. Clone size is stated in some rows and not others, as once, few, many or a class when expanded.

. TRBV19 ASSIAGITDTQY
once TRBV5-6 ASTAGGGQPQH
. TRBV20-1 SATSYNEQF
. TRBV9 ASSVAVSVTEAF
. TRBV30 ARGVTEAF
. TRBV20-1 SVREEVEAF
. TRBV7-8 ASSRGTYEQY
. TRBV29-1 SVGYRESSGNTIY
. TRBV25-1 ASMDAGTRGGELF
once TRBV9 ASGRDYTDTQY
. TRBV6-1 ASSEWGVDVYEQY
. TRBV10-2 ASRPGGRDTQY
. TRBV9 ASSTAGVGTDTQY
. TRBV7-9 ASSSLGVQGTYEQY
. TRBV10-3 AISSGMSSYEQY
once TRBV10-3 AIGRTSGSGWNEQF
. TRBV6-5 ASSYSGQLNTEAF
. TRBV15 ATQTPPRQY
. TRBV19 ASSETGGVRSYEQY
. TRBV28 ASSTLGHSYEQY
few TRBV5-1 ASSFSGLNYNEQF
. TRBV10-1 ASSERGAYEQY
few TRBV11-2 ASSLLGEGTDTEAF
. TRBV7-9 ASSLGTVEAF
. TRBV27 ASSIAGRGTGELF